The T cell receptor (beta chain) described here comes from a study of shared clonotypes between healthy human individuals (dated by TCRdb to 2020 to 2022). Background on the whole study: The cohort included three men and two women between 18 and 49 years of age. Between about 0.85 and 9.5 billion PBMCs per donor were obtained by leukapheresis. Libraries were prepared and TCR repertoires were sequenced by different laboratories using diverse techniques, in order to increase sequencing depth and limit assay-specific biases. For each donor, CD4 naive and CD4 memory were each run on three plates, CD8 naive on two plates, and CD8 memory on one plate. To estimate repertoire size and how much clonotype sharing occurs between individuals, the study deeply sequenced the blood TCR repertoires of roughly 5 healthy adults.

The donors were healthy, HIV-negative adults with no recently reported acute infections or vaccinations. Every donor was a Caucasian adult living in Nashville, Tennessee, USA. Magnetic negative selection was used to enrich CD4+ T cells, after which naive cells were positively selected on CD45RA and the negative fraction became the memory subset. Blood was collected by leukapheresis, and PBMCs were isolated by Ficoll-Histopaque density gradient centrifugation and then cryopreserved in liquid nitrogen vapor phase. Analytical flow cytometry was used to check the purity and quantity of every magnetically sorted T cell population. Genomic DNA was isolated from each sorted fraction and quantified by UV absorbance on a Nanodrop 2000c. V lost 5 bases and J lost 5 bases, and the count of bases not matched to a germline gene is 6. Reading the germline V gene gives CDR1 MDHEN and CDR2 SYDVKM. Taken from cysteine to phenylalanine, the CDR3 has 14 residues. The kept DNA is CDR3 alone, 42 bases in frame from the first base.

As regards this clone: Its antigen is currently not known. No quality values exist for individual bases; no much larger clone is one base distant.

Paper-wide results and their limitations: Sampling was limited to blood, and TCR repertoires in tissue likely differ from TCR repertoires in blood. Even with the large sequencing depth, rarefaction of the sorted-subset datasets indicated that sequencing was incomplete. Naive subsets generally had larger estimated clonotype richness than memory subsets did. The genetic and exposure-history diversity represented was limited by the small number of donors. Clonotypes shared by all four sorted-subset donors showed higher generation probabilities than non-shared clonotypes. Sharing across a handful of donors was observed for about 5% of naive CD4, 3% to 3.5% of naive CD8, 2% to 2.5% of memory CD4, and about 0.38% of memory CD8 clonotypes. Based on pairwise subsampling, the degree of clonotype sharing among donors was expected to be affected by sequencing depth.

Using the deep immunoSEQ assay, TCR CDR3 regions were amplified from genomic DNA by multiplex PCR. Extracted genomic DNA from each cell subset was spread evenly across all wells of several immunoSEQ 96-well plates, with each plate serving as a replicate. For sorted subsets, approximately 200 ng of genomic DNA, equivalent to tens of thousands of T cell genomes, went into each replicate PCR. Purified libraries were quantified with a Qubit 3.0 fluorometer, sized on a Bioanalyzer 2100, and re-quantified with the KAPA Library Quantification kit. Each immunoSEQ 96-well plate was sequenced on its own single-read 150-cycle Illumina NextSeq 550 flow cell. The published analysis was carried out like this. Because only junctional sequences without quality scores were contained in the immunoSEQ output, filtering matching that applied to full-length reads could not be performed. To assign V/J genes and CDR3, sequences were annotated using PyIR, a Python wrapper for IgBLAST v1.9, with IMGT germline references. Reads with weak V/J assignments (E-value above 1e-6), missing CDR3, stop codons, out-of-frame junctions, or ambiguous translated residues were removed. V3J clonotypes were defined by identical inferred V gene, J gene, and CDR3 amino acid sequence. Percentage overlap between repertoires was calculated by dividing the number of shared unique clonotypes by the size of the smaller repertoire. Richness of each repertoire was evaluated using RTK rarefaction, the Chao1 estimator, and Recon v2.1 estimates of unobserved clonotypes. Generation probabilities for all TCRbeta clonotypes obtained by the gDNA method from several donors were computed using OLGA. Held by TCRdb, this immuneACCESS table contains in-frame sequences only and omits some clones. Under half of the omission traces to an unresolved V gene where checked; the cause of the rest is unknown. The V and J calls and the clone size are those of that table, but D and trimming were determined from the DNA. In this sample the table shows 2 million to 3 million clones, roughly 93% of which occur a single time. The ten largest clones capture about 0.38% of the sample.

The TCR comes from a man younger than 35 in good health. Some clones in this sample may be carry-over from other donors' samples. This sequence uses TRBV28 and TRBJ2-7, with 10 bases aligning to TRBD1. The sequenced sample consisted of naive CD4+ T cells from PBMCs. The meaning of the sample's cell subset or site label: CD45RA+ positively selected. The CDR3 region reads CASSTTGTGDEQYF. The sequence in DNA is TGTGCCAGCAGTACAACCGGGACAGGGGACGAGCAGTACTTC.